This T cell receptor beta chain was found in a study of blood T cell repertoires in COVID-19. Losses at the gene ends were 0 bases for V and 4 bases for J; bases not matched to a gene: 5. The CDR3 contains 15 residues. Germline CDR1 reads LNHNV; CDR2 reads YYDKDF (reference sequence). Measured with immunoSEQ multiplex PCR; TCRdb has only the in-frame clones, and not every one. This sample has around 130,000 clones; approximately 86% occur once, and the top ten carry 2.3%. J is TRBJ1-2 and V is TRBV15; 7 bases fit TRBD1. Material for sequencing was PBMCs or T cells enriched from blood (not recorded which). The clonotype was recovered from a woman in her fifties or sixties who had recovered from COVID-19. The CDR3 DNA is TGTGCCACCAGCAGAGATGGGGACAGCCGCTATGGCTACACCTTC. It specifies CATSRDGDSRYGYTF.